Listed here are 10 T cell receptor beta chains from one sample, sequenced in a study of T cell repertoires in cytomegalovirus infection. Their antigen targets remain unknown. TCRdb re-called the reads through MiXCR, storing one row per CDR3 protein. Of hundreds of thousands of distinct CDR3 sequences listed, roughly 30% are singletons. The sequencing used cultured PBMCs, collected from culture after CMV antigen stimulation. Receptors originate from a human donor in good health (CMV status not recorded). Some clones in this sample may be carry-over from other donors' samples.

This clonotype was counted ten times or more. For the CDR3, the DNA is TGTGCCAGCAGCGAAAGACTGTTCTACGAGCAGTACTTC. The encoded protein is CASSERLFYEQYF. The rearrangement links TRBV7-9 to TRBJ2-7, with no clear D. The V end was cut by 5 bases, the J end by 3 bases, with 11 bases between. The CDR3 loop spans 13 amino acids. Germline-derived CDR1 and CDR2 are SEHNR and FQNEAQ (reference sequence). Full variable domain (remainder filled in from reference TRBV7-9 and TRBJ2-7): DTGVSQNPRHKITKRGQNVTFRCDPISEHNRLYWYRQTLGQGPEFLTYFQNEAQLEKSRLLSDRFSAERPKGSFSTLEIQRTEQGDSAMYLCASSERLFYEQYFGPGTRLTVT.

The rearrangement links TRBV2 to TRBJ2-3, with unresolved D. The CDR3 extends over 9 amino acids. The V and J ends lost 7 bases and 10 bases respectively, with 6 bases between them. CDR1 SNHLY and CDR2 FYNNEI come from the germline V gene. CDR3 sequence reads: CASNSAQYF. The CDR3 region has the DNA TGTGCCAGCAACAGTGCGCAGTATTTT. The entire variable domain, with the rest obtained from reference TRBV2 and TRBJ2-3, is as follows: EPEVTQTPSHQVTQMGQEVILRCVPISNHLYFYWYRQILGQKVEFLVSFYNNEISEKSEIFDDQFSVERPDGSNFTLKIRSTKLEDSAMYFCASNSAQYFGPGTRLTVL.

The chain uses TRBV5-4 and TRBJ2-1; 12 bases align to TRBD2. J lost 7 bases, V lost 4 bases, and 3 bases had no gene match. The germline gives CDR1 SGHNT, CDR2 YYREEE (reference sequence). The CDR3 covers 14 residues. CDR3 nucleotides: TGTGCCAGCAGCACAGGGACTAGCGGGAATGAGCAGTTCTTC. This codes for CASSTGTSGNEQFF.

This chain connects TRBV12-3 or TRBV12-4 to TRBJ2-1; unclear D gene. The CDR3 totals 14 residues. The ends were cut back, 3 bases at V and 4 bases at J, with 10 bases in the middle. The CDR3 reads CASSFNYRYNEQFF. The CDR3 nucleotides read TGTGCCAGCAGTTTTAACTACCGTTACAATGAGCAGTTCTTC.

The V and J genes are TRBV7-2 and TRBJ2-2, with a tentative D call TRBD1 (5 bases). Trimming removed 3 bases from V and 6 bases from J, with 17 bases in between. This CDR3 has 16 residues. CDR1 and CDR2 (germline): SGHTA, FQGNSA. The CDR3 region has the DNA TGTGCCAGCAGCTTCACAGGCGTTGGGTCTGCCGGGGAGCTGTTTTTT. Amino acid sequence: CASSFTGVGSAGELFF.

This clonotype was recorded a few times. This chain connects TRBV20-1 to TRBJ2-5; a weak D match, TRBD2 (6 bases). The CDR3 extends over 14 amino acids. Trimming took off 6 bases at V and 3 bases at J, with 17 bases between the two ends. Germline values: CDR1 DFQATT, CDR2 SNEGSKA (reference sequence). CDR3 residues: CSARRDGVKETQYF. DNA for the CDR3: TGCAGTGCCCGGCGGGATGGGGTCAAAGAGACCCAGTACTTC.

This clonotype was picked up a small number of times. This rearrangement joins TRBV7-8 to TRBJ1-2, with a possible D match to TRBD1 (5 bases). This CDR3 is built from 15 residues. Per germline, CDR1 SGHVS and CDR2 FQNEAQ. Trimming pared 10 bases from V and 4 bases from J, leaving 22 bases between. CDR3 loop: CATALEPGPIYGYTF. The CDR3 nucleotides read TGTGCCACCGCCCTGGAACCAGGGCCCATCTATGGCTACACCTTC.

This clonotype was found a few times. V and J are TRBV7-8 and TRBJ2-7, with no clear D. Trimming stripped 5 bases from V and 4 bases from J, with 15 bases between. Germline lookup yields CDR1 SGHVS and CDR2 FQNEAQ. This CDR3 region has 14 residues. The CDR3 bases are TGTGCCAGCAGCGTGAGCGCCCGAGGTTACGAGCAGTACTTC. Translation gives CASSVSARGYEQYF.

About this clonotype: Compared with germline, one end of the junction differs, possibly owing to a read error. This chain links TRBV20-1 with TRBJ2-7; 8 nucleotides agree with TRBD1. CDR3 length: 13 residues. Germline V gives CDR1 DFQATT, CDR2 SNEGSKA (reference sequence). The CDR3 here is CSAPDRASYEQDF. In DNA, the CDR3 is TGCAGTGCGCCGGACAGGGCGTCCTACGAGCAGGACTTC.

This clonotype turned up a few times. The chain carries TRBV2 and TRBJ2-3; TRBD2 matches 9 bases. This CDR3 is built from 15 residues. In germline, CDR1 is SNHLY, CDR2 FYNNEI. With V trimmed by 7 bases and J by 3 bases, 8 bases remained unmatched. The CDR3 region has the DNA TGTGCCAGCACAGGGTTCGGACTAGCGACAGATACGCAGTATTTT. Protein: CASTGFGLATDTQYF. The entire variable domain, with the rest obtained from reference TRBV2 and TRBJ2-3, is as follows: EPEVTQTPSHQVTQMGQEVILRCVPISNHLYFYWYRQILGQKVEFLVSFYNNEISEKSEIFDDQFSVERPDGSNFTLKIRSTKLEDSAMYFCASTGFGLATDTQYFGPGTRLTVL.